The present T cell receptor (beta chain) was sequenced within a study of T cell responses to AZD1222 COVID-19 vaccine. This clone was counted a few times. V trimming: 5 bases; J trimming: 3 bases; junction bases outside the gene matches: 12. Germline CDR1 is MDHEN and CDR2 is SYDVKM. This CDR3 comprises 16 residues. This table comes from immunoSEQ multiplex PCR, and its TCRdb copy is limited to in-frame clones, with some not included. The table shows more than 90,000 clones, with about 86% occurring only once. This sequence joins TRBV28 and TRBJ1-2, with 7 bases aligning to TRBD1. The receptor was derived from an adult in good health. The specimen was peripheral blood, collected on day 0 of AZD1222 vaccination. CDR3 coding DNA: TGTGCCAGCAGTACCCCACAGGGGAGGGGGGACTATGGCTACACCTTC. Its protein is CASSTPQGRGDYGYTF.